This TCR beta chain is drawn from a study of blood T cell repertoires in COVID-19. Clones were read by immunoSEQ multiplex PCR, and TCRdb kept only the in-frame ones, dropping some. Counted here are roughly 110,000 clones, roughly four fifths occurring once; the ten biggest clones make up 6.2%. This sequence originates from a man older than 75 with COVID-19, enrolled during active disease. What was sequenced was peripheral blood.

CDR3 bases: TGCGCCAGCAGCTACGGTAGCCACACTGAAGCTTTCTTT. Its protein is CASSYGSHTEAFF. This chain joins TRBV5-1 and TRBJ1-1; D unresolved. Trimming left V 3 bases short and J 3 bases short, with 9 bases between. CDR3 length equals 13 residues. Per the germline V gene, CDR1 is SGHRS and CDR2 is YFSETQ.